Described below is a single TCR beta chain sequence and its context. Its specificity is not known. The sample originates from a study of shared clonotypes between healthy human individuals. CDR1 MGHRA and CDR2 YSYEKL come from the germline V gene. This CDR3 has 18 residues. The V segment lost 2 bases and the J segment 3 bases; nucleotides outside the gene matches: 14. Profiled with immunoSEQ multiplex PCR; TCRdb holds only in-frame clones, not every one. Among 600,000 to 700,000 clones listed, 73% were seen once. Study conclusions and caveats: Sampling included only blood; tissue repertoires likely differ. Relative to clonotypes present in all four donors, those not shared had lower generation probabilities.

The sequencing input was memory CD4+ T cells sorted from blood. Described subset: CD45RA-negative fraction. V is TRBV4-1 and J is TRBJ2-7, with 9 bases identical to TRBD1. The receptor comes from a woman in her 30s in good health. The CDR3 coding sequence is TGCGCCAGCAGCCAACCGTTTAGGAGGACAGGGGAGATCTACGAGCAGTACTTC. This encodes CASSQPFRRTGEIYEQYF.